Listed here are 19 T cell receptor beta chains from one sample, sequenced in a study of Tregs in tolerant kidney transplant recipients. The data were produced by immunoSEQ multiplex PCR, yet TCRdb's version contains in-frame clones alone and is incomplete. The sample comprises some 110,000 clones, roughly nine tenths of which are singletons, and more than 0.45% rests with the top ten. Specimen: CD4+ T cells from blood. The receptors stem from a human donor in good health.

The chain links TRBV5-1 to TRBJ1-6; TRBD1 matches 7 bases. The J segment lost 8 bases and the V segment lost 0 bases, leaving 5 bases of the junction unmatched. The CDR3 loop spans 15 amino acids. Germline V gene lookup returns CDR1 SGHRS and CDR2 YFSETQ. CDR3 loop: CASSLVGGRDSPLHF. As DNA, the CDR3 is TGCGCCAGCAGCTTGGTAGGGGGCAGGGATTCACCCCTCCACTTT.

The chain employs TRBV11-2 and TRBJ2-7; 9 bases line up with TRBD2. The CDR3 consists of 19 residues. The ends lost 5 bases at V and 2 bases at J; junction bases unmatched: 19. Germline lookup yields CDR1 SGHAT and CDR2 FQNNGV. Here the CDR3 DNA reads TGTGCCAGCAGCCGGGGGGTGGTAGCGGGAGCGTTTGTCGCCTACGAGCAGTACTTC. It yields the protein CASSRGVVAGAFVAYEQYF.

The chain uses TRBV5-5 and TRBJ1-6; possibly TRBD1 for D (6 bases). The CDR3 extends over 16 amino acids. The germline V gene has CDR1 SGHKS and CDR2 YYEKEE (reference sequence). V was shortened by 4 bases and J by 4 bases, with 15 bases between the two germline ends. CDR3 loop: CASSQQGTRYNSPLHF. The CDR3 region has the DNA TGTGCCAGCAGCCAACAAGGGACAAGGTATAATTCACCCCTCCACTTT.

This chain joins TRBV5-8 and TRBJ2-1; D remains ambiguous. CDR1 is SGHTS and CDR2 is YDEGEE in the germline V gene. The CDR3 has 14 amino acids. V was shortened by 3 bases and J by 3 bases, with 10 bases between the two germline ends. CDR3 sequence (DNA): TGTGCCAGCAGCTCCTTCCCTCTCTACAATGAGCAGTTCTTC. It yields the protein CASSSFPLYNEQFF.

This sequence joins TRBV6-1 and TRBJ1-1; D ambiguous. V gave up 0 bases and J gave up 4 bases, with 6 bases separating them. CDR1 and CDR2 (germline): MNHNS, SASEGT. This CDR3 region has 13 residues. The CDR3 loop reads CASSEAGSTEAFF. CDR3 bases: TGTGCCAGCAGTGAAGCTGGGTCCACTGAAGCTTTCTTT.

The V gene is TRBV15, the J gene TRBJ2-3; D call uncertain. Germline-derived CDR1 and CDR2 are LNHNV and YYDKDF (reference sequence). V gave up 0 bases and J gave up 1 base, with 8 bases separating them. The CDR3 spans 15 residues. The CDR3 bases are TGTGCCACCAGCAGAGATCAAATGGGCACAGATACGCAGTATTTT. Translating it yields CATSRDQMGTDTQYF.

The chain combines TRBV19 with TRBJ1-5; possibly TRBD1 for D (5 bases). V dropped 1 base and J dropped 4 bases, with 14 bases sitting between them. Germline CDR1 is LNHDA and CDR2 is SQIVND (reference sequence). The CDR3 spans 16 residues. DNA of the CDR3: TGTGCCAGTAGTATAGCCTCTGGGGGTAAGAATCAGCCCCAGCATTTT. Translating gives CASSIASGGKNQPQHF.

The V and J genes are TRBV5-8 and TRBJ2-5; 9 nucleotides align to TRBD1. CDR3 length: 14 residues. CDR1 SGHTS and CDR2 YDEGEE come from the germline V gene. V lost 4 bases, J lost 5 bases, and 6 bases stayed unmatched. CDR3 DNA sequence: TGTGCCAGCAGCCTCACAGGGGGCTTTGAGACCCAGTACTTC. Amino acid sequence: CASSLTGGFETQYF.

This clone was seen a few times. The CDR3 DNA reads TGTGCCAGCAGTGACTCCCGGAACACTGAAGCTTTCTTT. Its translation is CASSDSRNTEAFF. The rearrangement joins TRBV6-4 to TRBJ1-1; D not resolved. Trimming took 0 bases from V and 1 from J, leaving 3 bases between them. This CDR3 is 13 amino acids long. Per the germline V gene, CDR1 is MRHNA and CDR2 is SNTAGT.

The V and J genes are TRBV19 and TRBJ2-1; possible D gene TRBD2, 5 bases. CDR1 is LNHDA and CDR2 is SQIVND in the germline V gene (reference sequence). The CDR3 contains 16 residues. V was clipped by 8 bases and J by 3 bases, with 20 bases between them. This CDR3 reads CASPTQKRICYNEQFF. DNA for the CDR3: TGTGCCAGTCCCACCCAGAAGCGGATTTGCTACAATGAGCAGTTCTTC. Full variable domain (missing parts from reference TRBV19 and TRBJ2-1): DGGITQSPKYLFRKEGQNVTLSCEQNLNHDAMYWYRQDPGQGLRLIYYSQIVNDFQKGDIAEGYSVSREKKESFPLTVTSAQKNPTAFYLCASPTQKRICYNEQFFGPGTRLTVL.

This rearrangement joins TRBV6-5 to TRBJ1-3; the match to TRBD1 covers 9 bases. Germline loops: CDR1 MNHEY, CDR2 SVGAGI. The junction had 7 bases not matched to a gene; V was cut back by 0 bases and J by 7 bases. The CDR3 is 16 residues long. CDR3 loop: CASSYSGTGLENTIYF. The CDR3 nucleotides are TGTGCCAGCAGTTACTCTGGGACAGGGTTGGAGAACACCATATATTTT.

The CDR3 region is CASSPAAGTDTQYF. CDR3 nucleotide sequence: TGCGCCAGCAGCCCCGCGGCGGGCACAGATACGCAGTATTTT. The V gene is TRBV5-1, the J gene TRBJ2-3; D gene unclear. The CDR3 is made up of 14 amino acids. CDR1 and CDR2 (germline): SGHRS, YFSETQ. Trimming shortened V by 4 bases and J by 1 base, and 10 bases separated the two germline ends.

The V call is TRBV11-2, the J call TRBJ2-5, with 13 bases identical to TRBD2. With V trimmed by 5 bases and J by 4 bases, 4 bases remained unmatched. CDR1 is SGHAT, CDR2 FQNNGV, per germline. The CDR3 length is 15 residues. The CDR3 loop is CASSLGLAGVETQYF. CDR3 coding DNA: TGTGCCAGCAGCCTCGGACTAGCGGGAGTAGAGACCCAGTACTTC.

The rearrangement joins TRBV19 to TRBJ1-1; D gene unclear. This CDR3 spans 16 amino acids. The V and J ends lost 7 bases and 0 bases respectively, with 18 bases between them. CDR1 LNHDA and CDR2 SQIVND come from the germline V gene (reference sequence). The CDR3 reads CASMAPFSSLNTEAFF. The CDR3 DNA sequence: TGTGCCAGTATGGCCCCTTTTTCCTCTTTGAACACTGAAGCTTTCTTT.

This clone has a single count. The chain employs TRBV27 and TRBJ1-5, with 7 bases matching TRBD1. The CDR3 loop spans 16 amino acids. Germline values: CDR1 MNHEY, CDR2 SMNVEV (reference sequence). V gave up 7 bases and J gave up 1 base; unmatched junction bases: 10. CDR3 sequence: CASNLRGTESNQPQHF. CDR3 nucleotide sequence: TGTGCCAGCAACCTCCGGGGGACAGAGAGCAATCAGCCCCAGCATTTT.

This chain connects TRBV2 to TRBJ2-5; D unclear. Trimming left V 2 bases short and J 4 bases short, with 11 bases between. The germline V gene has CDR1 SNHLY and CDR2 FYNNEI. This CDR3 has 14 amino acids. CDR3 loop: CASSELNMGETQYF. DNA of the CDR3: TGTGCCAGCAGTGAACTGAACATGGGAGAGACCCAGTACTTC.

The CDR3 region is CAISEMGGAYSGNTIYF. Written as DNA, the CDR3 is TGTGCCATCAGTGAGATGGGGGGGGCCTACTCTGGAAACACCATATATTTT. The V and J genes are TRBV10-3 and TRBJ1-3; a possible D gene is TRBD1 (6 bases). Trimming left V 2 bases short and J 0 bases short, with 14 bases between. Germline assignment: CDR1 ENHRY and CDR2 SYGVKD. This CDR3 is 17 amino acids long.

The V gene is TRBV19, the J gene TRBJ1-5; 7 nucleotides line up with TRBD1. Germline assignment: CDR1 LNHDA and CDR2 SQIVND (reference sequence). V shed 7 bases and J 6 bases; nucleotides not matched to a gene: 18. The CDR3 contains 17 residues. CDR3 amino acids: CASTSTGSRPSGQPQHF. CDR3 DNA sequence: TGTGCCAGTACCTCGACAGGGTCACGCCCTTCAGGTCAGCCCCAGCATTTT.

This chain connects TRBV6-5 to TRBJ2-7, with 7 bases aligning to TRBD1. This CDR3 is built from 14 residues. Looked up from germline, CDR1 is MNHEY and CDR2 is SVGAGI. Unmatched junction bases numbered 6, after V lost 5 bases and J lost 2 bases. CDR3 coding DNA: TGTGCCAGCAGTCGGGACAGAAAAACCTACGAGCAGTACTTC. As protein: CASSRDRKTYEQYF.